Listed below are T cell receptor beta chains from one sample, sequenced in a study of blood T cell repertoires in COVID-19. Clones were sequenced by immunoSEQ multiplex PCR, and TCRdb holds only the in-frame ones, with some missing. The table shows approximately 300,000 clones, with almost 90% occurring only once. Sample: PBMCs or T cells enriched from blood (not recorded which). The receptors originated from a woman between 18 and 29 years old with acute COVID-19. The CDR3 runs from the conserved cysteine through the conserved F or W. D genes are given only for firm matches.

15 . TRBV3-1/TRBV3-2 CASSQGAFRDYGYTF
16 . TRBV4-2 CASSQGYVGAGNTIYF
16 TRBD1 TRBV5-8 CASSLPPDRLLSPLHF
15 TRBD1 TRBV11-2 CASSPRTGQSQPQHF
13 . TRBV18 CASSVGVDQPQHF
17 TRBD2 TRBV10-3 CAISESWTGGPTGELFF
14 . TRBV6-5 CATHGQYGGTEAFF
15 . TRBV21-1 CASLKWGQTYQPQHF
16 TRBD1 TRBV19 CASSIHGGQANTEAFF
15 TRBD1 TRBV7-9 CASSYGTVAYNEQFF
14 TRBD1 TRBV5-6 CASSLDRGSYEQYF
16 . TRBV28 CASSFGVGGPPYEQYF
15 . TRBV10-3 CAISERDQGDYGYTF
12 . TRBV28 CASRALGNTIYF
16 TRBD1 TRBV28 CASSLRPGGSNQPQHF
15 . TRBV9 CASSLTNRVNQPQHF
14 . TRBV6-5 CASSLGLGGYGYTF
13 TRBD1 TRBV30 CAWTGGSNQPQHF
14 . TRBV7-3 CASSLSGASGELFF
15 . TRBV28 CASSFRGARSYEQYF
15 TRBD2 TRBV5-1 CASSLLAGELNEQFF
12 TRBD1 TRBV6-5 CASLQGANEAFF
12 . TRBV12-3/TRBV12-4 CASREQGYEQYF